This T cell receptor beta chain emerged from a study of T cell responses to AZD1222 COVID-19 vaccine. Study-level points and caveats: Among the donors, most were white British and more were female, and clonal diversity was possibly underestimated. Repertoire sampling happened only post peak T cell response. The study found vaccine-associated CD4 TCRs spanning spike, dominant at 160-218 and 743-854.

Note on this clone: Its antigen is undetermined.

Clones were sequenced by immunoSEQ multiplex PCR, and TCRdb holds only the in-frame ones, with some missing. The sample includes more than 85,000 clones, 88% of them seen just once. This clonotype was sampled from an adult in good health. Sequencing used peripheral blood, obtained on day 0 of MenACWY control vaccination.

The CDR3 DNA is TGTGCCAGCAGTAGGCGGACAGGGCTACTTGATACCTACGAGCAGTACTTC. Residues: CASSRRTGLLDTYEQYF. This rearrangement joins TRBV28 to TRBJ2-7; 8 bases are shared with TRBD1. V trimming: 5 bases; J trimming: 2 bases; junction bases outside the gene matches: 14. CDR1 is MDHEN and CDR2 is SYDVKM in the germline V gene. CDR3 length: 17 amino acids. The whole variable domain, remainder taken from reference TRBV28 and TRBJ2-7, is DVKVTQSSRYLVKRTGEKVFLECVQDMDHENMFWYRQDPGLGLRLIYFSYDVKMKEKGDIPEGYSVSREKKERFSLILESASTNQTSMYLCASSRRTGLLDTYEQYFGPGTRLTVT.